This TCR beta chain was observed in a study of blood T cell repertoires in COVID-19. CDR3 size: 17 residues. J gave up 7 bases and V 0 bases, and 11 bases lay outside the gene matches. The V gene's germline CDR1 is LGHNA and CDR2 YNFKEQ. As originally analysed: It was from reference gene primer amplification that nucleated cell counts were estimated. This table comes from immunoSEQ multiplex PCR, and its TCRdb copy is limited to in-frame clones, with some not included. The V and J calls and clone size are taken from that table; D and trimming were inferred from the DNA. In the table there are 46,000 or so clones, approximately 83% of which are singletons.

This receptor was taken from a woman older than 75 with COVID-19, enrolled during active disease. Sequenced input: peripheral blood. This chain connects TRBV4-2 to TRBJ2-1; 8 positions agree with TRBD2. The CDR3 DNA is TGTGCCAGCAGCCAAGACGGTGCGGGGGGACCTAGGAATGAGCAGTTCTTC. Protein: CASSQDGAGGPRNEQFF.